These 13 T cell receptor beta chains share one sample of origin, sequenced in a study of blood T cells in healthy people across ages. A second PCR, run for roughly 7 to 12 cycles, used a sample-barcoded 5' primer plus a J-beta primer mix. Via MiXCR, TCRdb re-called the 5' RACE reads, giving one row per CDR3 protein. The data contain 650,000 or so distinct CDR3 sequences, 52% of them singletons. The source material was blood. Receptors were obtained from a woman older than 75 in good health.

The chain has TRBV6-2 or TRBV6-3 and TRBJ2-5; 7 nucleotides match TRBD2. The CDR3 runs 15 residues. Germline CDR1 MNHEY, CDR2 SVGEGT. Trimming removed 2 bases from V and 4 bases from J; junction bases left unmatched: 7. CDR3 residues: CASSYGGLVGETQYF. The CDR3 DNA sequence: TGTGCCAGCAGTTACGGAGGACTAGTTGGAGAGACCCAGTACTTC.

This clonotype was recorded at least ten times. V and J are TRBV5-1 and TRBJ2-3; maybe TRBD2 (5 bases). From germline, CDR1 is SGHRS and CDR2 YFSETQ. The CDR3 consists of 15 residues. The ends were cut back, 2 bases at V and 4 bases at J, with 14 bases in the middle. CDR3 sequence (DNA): TGCGCCAGCAGCTTATTCGGGAAGGTCGCAGATACGCAGTATTTT. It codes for CASSLFGKVADTQYF.

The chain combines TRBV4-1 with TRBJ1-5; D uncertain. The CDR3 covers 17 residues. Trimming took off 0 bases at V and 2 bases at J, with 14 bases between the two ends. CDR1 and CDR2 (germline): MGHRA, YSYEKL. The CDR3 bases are TGCGCCAGCAGCCAAGATCTAGTAGGACTAGGCAATCAGCCCCAGCATTTT. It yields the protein CASSQDLVGLGNQPQHF.

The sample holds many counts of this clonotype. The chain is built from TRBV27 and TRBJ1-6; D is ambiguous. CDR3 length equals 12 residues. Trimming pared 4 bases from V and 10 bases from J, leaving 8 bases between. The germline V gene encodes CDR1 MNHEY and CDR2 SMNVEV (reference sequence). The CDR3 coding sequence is TGTGCCAGCAGTTCCCGGTCCTCACCCCTCCACTTT. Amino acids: CASSSRSSPLHF.

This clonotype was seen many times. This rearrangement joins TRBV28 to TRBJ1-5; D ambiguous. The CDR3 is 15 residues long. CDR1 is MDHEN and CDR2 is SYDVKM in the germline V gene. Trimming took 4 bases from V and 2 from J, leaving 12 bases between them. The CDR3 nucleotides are TGTGCCAGCAGTTCACCGACCCGGGGCAATCAGCCCCAGCATTTT. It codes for CASSSPTRGNQPQHF.

The CDR3 DNA sequence: TGCAGTGCTAGAGATATCACTAGCCTAGACAATGAGCAGTTCTTC. It is translated as CSARDITSLDNEQFF. The gene calls are TRBV20-1 and TRBJ2-1; D is perhaps TRBD2 (6 bases). The V gene's germline CDR1 is DFQATT and CDR2 SNEGSKA (reference sequence). CDR3 size: 15 residues. The V end lost 0 bases, the J end lost 5 bases, and 14 bases lay between the germline ends.

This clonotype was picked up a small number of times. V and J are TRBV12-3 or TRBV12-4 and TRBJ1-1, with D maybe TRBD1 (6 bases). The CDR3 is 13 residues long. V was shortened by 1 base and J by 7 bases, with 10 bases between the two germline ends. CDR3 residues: CASSLGGLGEAFF. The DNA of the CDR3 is TGTGCCAGCAGTTTAGGGGGGCTAGGTGAAGCTTTCTTT.

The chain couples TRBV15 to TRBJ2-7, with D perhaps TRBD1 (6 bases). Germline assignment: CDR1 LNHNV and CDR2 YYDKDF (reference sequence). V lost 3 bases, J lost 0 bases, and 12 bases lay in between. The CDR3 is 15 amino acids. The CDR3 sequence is CATSSRGPLSYEQYF. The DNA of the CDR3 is TGTGCCACCAGCAGCAGGGGTCCCCTCTCCTACGAGCAGTACTTC.

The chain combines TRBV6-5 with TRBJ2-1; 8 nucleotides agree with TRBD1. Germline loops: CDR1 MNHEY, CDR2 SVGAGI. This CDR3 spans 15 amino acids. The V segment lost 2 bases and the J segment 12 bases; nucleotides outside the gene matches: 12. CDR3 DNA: TGTGCCAGCAGTTACGCGGAAATGGACAGGGCGGGGCAGTTCTTC. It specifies CASSYAEMDRAGQFF.

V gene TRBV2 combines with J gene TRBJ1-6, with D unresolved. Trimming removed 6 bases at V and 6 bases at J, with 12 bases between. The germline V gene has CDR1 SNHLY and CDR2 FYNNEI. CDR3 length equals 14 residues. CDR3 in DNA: TGTGCCAGCAGAGATCGGGTCGCTAATTCACCCCTCCACTTT. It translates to CASRDRVANSPLHF.

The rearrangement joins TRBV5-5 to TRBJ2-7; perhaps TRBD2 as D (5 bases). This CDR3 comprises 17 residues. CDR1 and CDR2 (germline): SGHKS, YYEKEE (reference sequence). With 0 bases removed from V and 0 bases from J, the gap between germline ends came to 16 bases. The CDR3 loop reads CASSLATSPEGSYEQYF. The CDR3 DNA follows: TGTGCCAGCAGCTTGGCCACTTCCCCTGAGGGCTCCTACGAGCAGTACTTC. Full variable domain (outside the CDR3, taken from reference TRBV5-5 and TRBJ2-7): DAGVTQSPTHLIKTRGQQVTLRCSPISGHKSVSWYQQVLGQGPQFIFQYYEKEERGRGNFPDRFSARQFPNYSSELNVNALLLGDSALYLCASSLATSPEGSYEQYFGPGTRLTVT.

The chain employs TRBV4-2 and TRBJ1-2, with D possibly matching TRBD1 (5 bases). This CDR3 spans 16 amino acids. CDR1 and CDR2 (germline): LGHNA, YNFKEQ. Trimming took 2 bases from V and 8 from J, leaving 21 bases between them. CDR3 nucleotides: TGTGCCAGCAGCCAAACTCCTAAAGGACCCTGGGGGGGCTACACCTTC. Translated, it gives CASSQTPKGPWGGYTF.

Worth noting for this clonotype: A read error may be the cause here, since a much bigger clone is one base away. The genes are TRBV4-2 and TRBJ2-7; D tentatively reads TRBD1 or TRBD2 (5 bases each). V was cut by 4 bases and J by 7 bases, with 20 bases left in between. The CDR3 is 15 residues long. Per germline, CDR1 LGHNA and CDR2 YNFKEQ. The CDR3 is CASSPHGTAYNEQYF. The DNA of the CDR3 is TGTGCCAGCAGCCCCCACGGGACGGCCTACAATGAGCAGTACTTC.